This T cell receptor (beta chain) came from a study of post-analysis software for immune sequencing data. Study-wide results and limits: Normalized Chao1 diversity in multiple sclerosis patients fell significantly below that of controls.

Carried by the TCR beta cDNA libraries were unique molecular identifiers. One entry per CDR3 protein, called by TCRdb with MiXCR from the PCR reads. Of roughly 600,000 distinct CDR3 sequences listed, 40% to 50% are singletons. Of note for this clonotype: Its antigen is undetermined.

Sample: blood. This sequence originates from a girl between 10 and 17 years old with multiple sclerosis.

The CDR3 reads CASSPQGRNEQFF. CDR3 DNA: TGTGCCAGCTCACCTCAAGGCCGCAATGAGCAGTTCTTC. The chain carries TRBV18 and TRBJ2-1, with unresolved D. Germline CDR1 KGHSH, CDR2 LQKENI. CDR3 size: 13 residues. Trimming took 3 bases from V and 6 from J, leaving 9 bases between them.